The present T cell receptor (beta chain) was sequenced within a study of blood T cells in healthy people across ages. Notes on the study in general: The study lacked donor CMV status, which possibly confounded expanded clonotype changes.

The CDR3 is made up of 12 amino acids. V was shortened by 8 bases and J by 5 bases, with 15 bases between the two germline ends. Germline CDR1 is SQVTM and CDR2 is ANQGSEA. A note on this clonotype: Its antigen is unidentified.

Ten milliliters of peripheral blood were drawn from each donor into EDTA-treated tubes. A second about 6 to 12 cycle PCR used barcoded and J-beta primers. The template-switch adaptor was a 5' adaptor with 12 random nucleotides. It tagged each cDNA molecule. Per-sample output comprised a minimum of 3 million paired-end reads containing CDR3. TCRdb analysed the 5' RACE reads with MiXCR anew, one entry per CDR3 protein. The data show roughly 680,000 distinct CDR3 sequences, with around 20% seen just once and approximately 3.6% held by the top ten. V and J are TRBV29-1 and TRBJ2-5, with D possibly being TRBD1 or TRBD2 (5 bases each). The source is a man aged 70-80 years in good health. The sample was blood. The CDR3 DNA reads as TGCAGCTATGGGGGTGGAGGCGAGACCCAGTACTTC. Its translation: CSYGGGGETQYF.